Ten or more counts support the clone carrying this TCR beta chain. Its antigen is currently unknown. V was pared by 4 bases and J by 3 bases, with 1 base between. The CDR3 contains 11 residues. Whole-study findings and limits: Tumor Tregs overlapped most with tumor, then blood, naive CD4+ cells.

Semi-nested PCR with Nested Universal Primer A followed constant-region reverse priming of full-length variable regions. Via MiXCR, TCRdb re-called the 5' RACE reads, giving one row per CDR3 protein. Among 62,000 or so distinct CDR3 sequences, approximately 22% were seen once, and the ten largest hold 2.5% to 3%. The chain is built from TRBV12-3 or TRBV12-4 and TRBJ2-1; D remains unclear. Sequencing was performed on memory CD4+ T cells sorted from a lymph node. Subset denoted: memory CD4+ T cells, CD4+CD45RO+CD25-. The receptor's source is a female donor with breast cancer. CDR3 residues: CASSYYNEQFF. CDR3 coding DNA: TGTGCCAGCAGTTACTACAATGAGCAGTTCTTC.